These T cell receptor beta chains were read from a single sample in a study of blood T cell repertoires in COVID-19. The repertoire was sequenced with immunoSEQ multiplex PCR; TCRdb's copy has only in-frame clones and lacks some. This sample has roughly 250,000 clones, with about 90% found just once. The sequenced sample consisted of PBMCs or T cells enriched from blood (not recorded which). The origin of the receptors is a woman in her thirties or forties with acute COVID-19. The CDR3 runs from the conserved cysteine through the conserved F or W. D genes are given only for firm matches. Only part of the rows carry a size: once, few, many, or a class if the clone is expanded.

j_call: TRBJ2-7
d_call: TRBD1
v_call: TRBV14
clone_size: -
cdr3_length: 12
cdr3_nt: TGTGCCAGCAGCCCACAGGGGTACGAGCAGTACTTC
cdr3_aa: CASSPQGYEQYF

j_call: TRBJ2-2
d_call: TRBD1
v_call: TRBV6-2/TRBV6-3
clone_size: -
cdr3_length: 15
cdr3_nt: TGTGCCAGCAGTACGGGACAGGGATTGGCCGGGGAGCTGTTTTTT
cdr3_aa: CASSTGQGLAGELFF

j_call: TRBJ1-2
d_call: TRBD1
v_call: TRBV7-9
clone_size: once
cdr3_length: 17
cdr3_nt: TGTGCCAGCAGCCCATCCCCCGGACAGGGCAGCTTCTATGGCTACACCTTC
cdr3_aa: CASSPSPGQGSFYGYTF

j_call: TRBJ2-4
d_call: -
v_call: TRBV5-5
clone_size: -
cdr3_length: 14
cdr3_nt: TGTGCCAGCAGTGGACAGCTAGCCAAAAACATTCAGTACTTC
cdr3_aa: CASSGQLAKNIQYF

j_call: TRBJ1-2
d_call: TRBD1
v_call: TRBV4-1
clone_size: -
cdr3_length: 13
cdr3_nt: TGCGCCAGCAGCCAAGGCGACAGGGAGGGCTACACCTTC
cdr3_aa: CASSQGDREGYTF

j_call: TRBJ1-6
d_call: TRBD1
v_call: TRBV2
clone_size: -
cdr3_length: 16
cdr3_nt: TGTGCCAGCAGTGAAGATCGCAGGGGGTTACGGTCACCCCTCCACTTT
cdr3_aa: CASSEDRRGLRSPLHF

j_call: TRBJ2-4
d_call: -
v_call: TRBV6-5
clone_size: -
cdr3_length: 14
cdr3_nt: TGTGCCAGCACTTCGACAGGGAGGTATGAGATTCAGTACTTC
cdr3_aa: CASTSTGRYEIQYF

j_call: TRBJ1-6
d_call: -
v_call: TRBV21-1
clone_size: -
cdr3_length: 14
cdr3_nt: TGTGCCAAACTACGAACAGGGGACGATTCACCCCTCCACTTT
cdr3_aa: CAKLRTGDDSPLHF

j_call: TRBJ2-1
d_call: -
v_call: TRBV5-4
clone_size: -
cdr3_length: 16
cdr3_nt: TGTGCCAGCAGCCTCAATCCCCTAGCGTTTTACAATGAGCAGTTCTTC
cdr3_aa: CASSLNPLAFYNEQFF

j_call: TRBJ2-1
d_call: TRBD2
v_call: TRBV5-1
clone_size: -
cdr3_length: 16
cdr3_nt: TGCGCCAGCAGCTTCTCCGGGACTAGCGTAGATAATGAGCAGTTCTTC
cdr3_aa: CASSFSGTSVDNEQFF

j_call: TRBJ2-2
d_call: -
v_call: TRBV7-8
clone_size: many
cdr3_length: 17
cdr3_nt: TGTGCCAGCAGCTTAGTAGGAGTAAATCCGAACACCGGGGAGCTGTTTTTT
cdr3_aa: CASSLVGVNPNTGELFF

j_call: TRBJ2-2
d_call: TRBD1
v_call: TRBV11-2
clone_size: -
cdr3_length: 14
cdr3_nt: TGTGCCAGCAGCCTTGGACAGGGCACCGGGGAGCTGTTTTTT
cdr3_aa: CASSLGQGTGELFF

j_call: TRBJ1-4
d_call: -
v_call: TRBV27
clone_size: -
cdr3_length: 17
cdr3_nt: TGTGCCAGCAGTTCCAGAGATCCCCGTCAGGGTTATGAAAAACTGTTTTTT
cdr3_aa: CASSSRDPRQGYEKLFF

j_call: TRBJ2-2
d_call: -
v_call: TRBV7-2
clone_size: -
cdr3_length: 15
cdr3_nt: TGTGCCAGCAGCTGGGGCTCTGGCCTCCCCGGGGAGCTGTTTTTT
cdr3_aa: CASSWGSGLPGELFF

j_call: TRBJ2-3
d_call: -
v_call: TRBV6-5
clone_size: few
cdr3_length: 11
cdr3_nt: TGTGCCAGCAGTACGCAGGCTACGCAGTATTTT
cdr3_aa: CASSTQATQYF

j_call: TRBJ1-1
d_call: -
v_call: TRBV3-1/TRBV3-2
clone_size: -
cdr3_length: 15
cdr3_nt: TGTGCCAGCAGCCAACTGACAGCCATGAACACTGAAGCTTTCTTT
cdr3_aa: CASSQLTAMNTEAFF

j_call: TRBJ2-1
d_call: TRBD1
v_call: TRBV5-1
clone_size: -
cdr3_length: 12
cdr3_nt: TGCGCCAGCAAGACAGGGGGGAATCAGCAGTTCTTC
cdr3_aa: CASKTGGNQQFF

j_call: TRBJ1-4
d_call: TRBD1
v_call: TRBV5-1
clone_size: -
cdr3_length: 17
cdr3_nt: TGCGCCAGCAGCTTGGGGACAGGGGGTGCAACTAATGAAAAACTGTTTTTT
cdr3_aa: CASSLGTGGATNEKLFF

j_call: TRBJ2-7
d_call: -
v_call: TRBV29-1
clone_size: -
cdr3_length: 14
cdr3_nt: TGCAGCGTCCTCAGGACAGAAAGCTCCTACGAGCAGTACTTC
cdr3_aa: CSVLRTESSYEQYF

j_call: TRBJ2-7
d_call: -
v_call: TRBV7-9
clone_size: -
cdr3_length: 11
cdr3_nt: TGTGCCAGCAGCCAAAGTGGGAGACAGTACTTC
cdr3_aa: CASSQSGRQYF

j_call: TRBJ2-7
d_call: -
v_call: TRBV2
clone_size: -
cdr3_length: 13
cdr3_nt: TGTGCCAGCAAGACAAGTTCCTCCTACGAGCAGTACTTC
cdr3_aa: CASKTSSSYEQYF

j_call: TRBJ2-1
d_call: -
v_call: TRBV18
clone_size: -
cdr3_length: 15
cdr3_nt: TGTGCCAGCTCACCTGTTCTAGCCTTATACAATGAGCAGTTCTTC
cdr3_aa: CASSPVLALYNEQFF

j_call: TRBJ1-5
d_call: TRBD1
v_call: TRBV24-1
clone_size: -
cdr3_length: 15
cdr3_nt: TGTGCCACCCAAACCTCGGGACAGGGACATCAGCCCCAGCATTTT
cdr3_aa: CATQTSGQGHQPQHF

j_call: TRBJ2-2
d_call: TRBD2
v_call: TRBV7-7
clone_size: -
cdr3_length: 16
cdr3_nt: TGTGCTAGCAGCTTAGGCGGACTAGTAGGCACCGGGGAGCTGTTTTTT
cdr3_aa: CASSLGGLVGTGELFF